The 30 T cell receptor beta chains reported below all come from one sample, sequenced in a study of T cell responses to AZD1222 COVID-19 vaccine. Some clones are missing from TCRdb's copy, which holds only in-frame ones; the method was immunoSEQ multiplex PCR. The sample has about 120,000 clones, approximately 83% seen once; the top ten hold around 3.9%. This specimen consisted of peripheral blood, obtained on day 0 of MenACWY control vaccination. All receptors derive from an adult in good health.

V and J are TRBV14 and TRBJ1-6; maybe TRBD1 (6 bases). Germline CDR1 and CDR2: SGHDN and FVKESK. V was cut by 9 bases and J by 4 bases, with 25 bases left in between. The CDR3 extends over 18 amino acids. The CDR3 spells CARASGAQDNLYNSPLHF. In DNA form, the CDR3 reads TGTGCCAGAGCCTCGGGGGCGCAGGACAATCTTTATAATTCACCCCTCCACTTT.

This clone was recorded only once. V and J are TRBV29-1 and TRBJ1-1, with a weak D call TRBD1 (5 bases). CDR3 length: 14 residues. V lost 1 base and J lost 7, with 16 bases in between. Germline CDR1 SQVTM, CDR2 ANQGSEA. This CDR3 reads CSVEGAKMGGEAFF. The CDR3 region has the DNA TGCAGCGTTGAAGGGGCGAAGATGGGGGGTGAAGCTTTCTTT.

The gene calls are TRBV4-1 and TRBJ2-7; D may be TRBD1 (6 bases). The length of the CDR3 is 16 residues. Between the trimmed V and J ends, which lost 3 bases and 2 bases, there was a span of 17 bases. Looked up from germline, CDR1 is MGHRA and CDR2 is YSYEKL. In DNA, the CDR3 is TGCGCCAGCAGCCAGATCGGGAAGGGACATCCCTACGAGCAGTACTTC. The encoded protein is CASSQIGKGHPYEQYF.

The rearrangement joins TRBV27 to TRBJ2-7; TRBD1 agrees at 8 bases. The CDR3 has 13 amino acids. The germline gives CDR1 MNHEY, CDR2 SMNVEV (reference sequence). V lost 5 bases, J lost 7 bases, and 7 bases stayed unmatched. The CDR3 protein is CASSIGQGQEQYF. The CDR3 DNA reads as TGTGCCAGCAGTATTGGACAGGGCCAAGAGCAGTACTTC.

The chain uses TRBV28 and TRBJ1-1; D perhaps matches TRBD1 (6 bases). Germline loops: CDR1 MDHEN, CDR2 SYDVKM. The CDR3 is 14 residues long. Trimming removed 3 bases from V and 6 bases from J, with 14 bases in between. The CDR3, as DNA: TGTGCCAGCAGTTTCGGGGGCCCGGGGCCTGAAGCTTTCTTT. This translates into CASSFGGPGPEAFF.

This chain links TRBV18 with TRBJ1-5; D call uncertain. Germline CDR1 is KGHSH and CDR2 is LQKENI. This CDR3 spans 16 amino acids. Trimming shortened V by 3 bases and J by 11 bases, and 23 bases separated the two germline ends. CDR3 in DNA: TGTGCCAGCTCACCCTCCTCCGGCACCGCGGGAGGGTCCCAGCATTTT. It translates to CASSPSSGTAGGSQHF.

The rearrangement uses TRBV5-1 and TRBJ2-5, with TRBD2 identical over 9 bases. The V gene's germline CDR1 is SGHRS and CDR2 YFSETQ. The CDR3 runs 16 residues. With V trimmed by 3 bases and J by 0 bases, 6 bases remained unmatched. The CDR3 spells CASSWGSGGNQETQYF. The CDR3 DNA is TGCGCCAGCAGCTGGGGAAGCGGGGGGAACCAAGAGACCCAGTACTTC.

This clone was seen a handful of times. The chain couples TRBV3-1 (or the pseudogene TRBV3-2) to TRBJ2-5; D uncertain. V dropped 2 bases and J dropped 2 bases, with 6 bases sitting between them. Germline CDR1 reads LGHDT; CDR2 reads YNNKEL (reference sequence). CDR3 length: 13 amino acids. The CDR3, as DNA: TGTGCCAGCAGCCAATGGCAGCAAGAGACCCAGTACTTC. Translation: CASSQWQQETQYF.

This clone has just one count. The chain recombines TRBV28 with TRBJ1-2, with 7 bases fitting TRBD1. J gave up 4 bases and V 6 bases, and 17 bases lay outside the gene matches. The germline gives CDR1 MDHEN, CDR2 SYDVKM. CDR3 size: 17 residues. The DNA for the CDR3 is TGTGCCAGCAGCCTAAGGGCGTCGGACAGGCCAACCTATGGCTACACCTTC. Its translation: CASSLRASDRPTYGYTF.

The rearrangement uses TRBV10-1 and TRBJ2-7, with TRBD1 matching 7 bases. The germline V gene encodes CDR1 WNHNN and CDR2 SYGVQD (reference sequence). This CDR3 region has 16 residues. V lost 3 bases and J lost 2; bases outside the gene matches: 10. The CDR3 reads CASSDCHNGQAYEQYF. Written as DNA, the CDR3 is TGCGCCAGCAGTGATTGCCACAACGGACAGGCCTACGAGCAGTACTTC.

The V call is TRBV9, the J call TRBJ1-3; TRBD1 might be the D (5 bases). Germline V gives CDR1 SGDLS, CDR2 YYNGEE. This CDR3 contains 15 residues. V lost 4 bases, J lost 7 bases, and 18 bases lay in between. This chain's CDR3 is CASSSQQGGGNTIYF. As DNA, the CDR3 is TGTGCCAGCAGCTCCCAGCAGGGTGGTGGCAACACCATATATTTT.

This chain connects TRBV11-2 to TRBJ1-6; D not resolved. V lost 2 bases to trimming and J lost 6 bases, with 2 bases between them. The CDR3 spans 12 residues. The V gene's germline CDR1 is SGHAT and CDR2 FQNNGV. CDR3 DNA: TGTGCCAGCAGCTTATCTAATTCACCCCTCCACTTT. Translating it yields CASSLSNSPLHF.

The chain couples TRBV3-1 (or the pseudogene TRBV3-2) to TRBJ2-3, with 12 nucleotides matching TRBD2. J lost 5 bases, V lost 0 bases, and 9 bases had no gene match. This CDR3 spans 18 amino acids. In germline, CDR1 is LGHDT, CDR2 YNNKEL (reference sequence). The CDR3 bases are TGTGCCAGCAGCCAAGAAAGGCTAGCGGGGGGGCTAATAGATACGCAGTATTTT. Its protein product is CASSQERLAGGLIDTQYF.

This clone was observed a single time. The chain combines TRBV9 with TRBJ2-1, with 14 bases matching TRBD2. V lost 0 bases and J lost 6; bases outside the gene matches: 11. The germline CDR1 and CDR2 sequences are SGDLS and YYNGEE. This CDR3 is 19 amino acids long. The CDR3 loop reads CASSVEDRTSGGKLNEQFF. CDR3 DNA sequence: TGTGCCAGCAGCGTAGAAGATCGGACTAGCGGGGGGAAACTCAATGAGCAGTTCTTC. Drawing the rest from reference TRBV9 and TRBJ2-1, the complete variable domain is DSGVTQTPKHLITATGQRVTLRCSPRSGDLSVYWYQQSLDQGLQFLIQYYNGEERAKGNILERFSAQQFPDLHSELNLSSLELGDSALYFCASSVEDRTSGGKLNEQFFGPGTRLTVL.

This chain links TRBV5-5 with TRBJ1-2, with D perhaps TRBD1 (5 bases). The V end was cut by 5 bases, the J end by 3 bases, with 17 bases between. Germline-derived CDR1 and CDR2 are SGHKS and YYEKEE (reference sequence). This CDR3 has 15 amino acids. In DNA form, the CDR3 reads TGTGCCAGCAGTCCCTCGGGGGATCGGGACTATGGCTACACCTTC. This translates into CASSPSGDRDYGYTF.

This clone was seen only a few times. The V call is TRBV19, the J call TRBJ1-4, with 7 bases matching TRBD1. This CDR3 is 19 amino acids long. The germline V gene has CDR1 LNHDA and CDR2 SQIVND (reference sequence). Losses at the gene ends were 4 bases for V and 5 bases for J; bases not matched to a gene: 19. The CDR3 nucleotides are TGTGCCAGTAGTAACCTCCCCCCATACCTCAGGGGGTGGAATGAAAAACTGTTTTTT. It codes for CASSNLPPYLRGWNEKLFF.

This clone was seen a single time. The gene calls are TRBV18 and TRBJ2-3; D remains unclear. Germline CDR1 and CDR2: KGHSH and LQKENI. V lost 0 bases and J 4 bases, leaving 8 bases between the germline ends. The length of the CDR3 is 14 residues. The CDR3 spells CASSPPSFPDTQYF. The DNA for the CDR3 is TGTGCCAGCTCACCACCTAGCTTCCCAGATACGCAGTATTTT.

The CDR3 sequence is CASSPRLSGGSPGDTEAFF. The CDR3 DNA reads TGTGCCAGCTCACCACGTTTGTCAGGGGGCTCCCCGGGGGACACTGAAGCTTTCTTT. This sequence joins TRBV18 and TRBJ1-1, with TRBD1 matching over 8 bases. This CDR3 is built from 19 residues. Losses at the gene ends were 1 base for V and 3 bases for J; bases not matched to a gene: 16. CDR1 and CDR2 (germline): KGHSH, LQKENI.

The chain joins TRBV2 to TRBJ2-7; D call uncertain. The V end lost 8 bases, the J end lost 5 bases, and 19 bases lay between the germline ends. The CDR3 totals 14 residues. Germline-derived CDR1 and CDR2 are SNHLY and FYNNEI. The CDR3 DNA reads TGTGCCAGCCAACAGCGATTCCAAAAGAACGAGCAGTACTTC. This sequence encodes CASQQRFQKNEQYF.

The chain carries TRBV4-1 and TRBJ1-5; possibly TRBD1 for D (5 bases). The germline CDR1 and CDR2 sequences are MGHRA and YSYEKL. This CDR3 has 16 amino acids. V was cut by 1 base and J by 1 base, with 11 bases left in between. CDR3 residues: CASSQGGSGSNQPQHF. CDR3 in DNA: TGCGCCAGCAGCCAAGGGGGGTCGGGGAGCAATCAGCCCCAGCATTTT.

This chain links TRBV6-2 or TRBV6-3 with TRBJ1-1, with TRBD1 matching over 7 bases. Unmatched junction bases numbered 10, after V lost 4 bases and J lost 5 bases. The CDR3 length is 15 residues. CDR1 is MNHEY and CDR2 is SVGEGT in the germline V gene. CDR3 in DNA: TGTGCCAGCAGTTCGCCCGGGACAGCCAAGACTGAAGCTTTCTTT. It codes for CASSSPGTAKTEAFF.

The chain uses TRBV6-1 and TRBJ2-5; D may correspond to TRBD1 or TRBD2 (6 bases each). This CDR3 spans 17 amino acids. CDR1 and CDR2 from the germline V gene are MNHNS and SASEGT. Trimming stripped 0 bases from V and 5 bases from J, with 19 bases between. CDR3 in DNA: TGTGCCAGCAGTGAAGCCCTAACTTCGGCCGGGGGCGAGACCCAGTACTTC. This gives the protein CASSEALTSAGGETQYF.

V gene TRBV4-3 combines with J gene TRBJ2-1; 8 bases line up with TRBD1. CDR3 length: 18 amino acids. Germline loops: CDR1 LGHNA, CDR2 YSLEER. V was pared by 4 bases and J by 1 base, with 12 bases of the junction left unmatched. CDR3 residues: CASSPERRGTGSYNEQFF. The CDR3 DNA sequence: TGCGCCAGCAGCCCGGAACGACGCGGGACAGGTTCCTACAATGAGCAGTTCTTC.

The chain combines TRBV9 with TRBJ1-6; no clear D gene. Germline V CDR1 and CDR2: SGDLS, YYNGEE. V was cut by 3 bases and J by 7 bases, with 14 bases left in between. The CDR3 is made up of 15 amino acids. The CDR3 bases are TGTGCCAGCAGCGCTCTATGGACGGTCAATTCACCCCTCCACTTT. Translating it yields CASSALWTVNSPLHF. The full variable domain, with the rest looked up from reference TRBV9 and TRBJ1-6, is DSGVTQTPKHLITATGQRVTLRCSPRSGDLSVYWYQQSLDQGLQFLIQYYNGEERAKGNILERFSAQQFPDLHSELNLSSLELGDSALYFCASSALWTVNSPLHFGNGTRLTVT.

The CDR3 spells CASSPYDGSGDYNEQFF. CDR3 bases: TGTGCCAGTAGTCCCTATGATGGTAGCGGGGACTACAATGAGCAGTTCTTC. The rearrangement links TRBV19 to TRBJ2-1; 8 nucleotides line up with TRBD2. Germline CDR1 LNHDA, CDR2 SQIVND (reference sequence). The CDR3 contains 17 residues. J was trimmed by 3 bases and V by 5 bases; bases with no gene match: 12.

This sequence joins TRBV4-1 and TRBJ1-2; 9 nucleotides align to TRBD1. The CDR3 length is 13 residues. V dropped 3 bases and J dropped 4; count of bases not matched to a gene: 0. Germline V lookup: CDR1 MGHRA, CDR2 YSYEKL. The CDR3, as DNA: TGCGCCAGCAGCCAGGGACAGGGCTATGGCTACACCTTC. It specifies CASSQGQGYGYTF.

The V gene is TRBV2, the J gene TRBJ2-5; D gene unclear. Germline CDR1 is SNHLY and CDR2 is FYNNEI. This CDR3 comprises 14 residues. With 4 bases removed from V and 1 base from J, the gap between germline ends came to 10 bases. The CDR3 DNA sequence: TGTGCCAGCAGTGTTTCCCCCGGCCAAGAGACCCAGTACTTC. Protein: CASSVSPGQETQYF.

V is TRBV7-9 and J is TRBJ1-4; D not resolved. The CDR3 extends over 18 amino acids. Germline assignment: CDR1 SEHNR and CDR2 FQNEAQ (reference sequence). Deletions cut 5 bases from V and 3 bases from J, with 22 bases between. The CDR3 DNA is TGTGCCAGCAGCCCGAACAGTGAAGGAGATTTAGCTAATGAAAAACTGTTTTTT. The encoded protein is CASSPNSEGDLANEKLFF.

The rearrangement uses TRBV19 and TRBJ2-3; TRBD2 matches 7 bases. CDR1 is LNHDA and CDR2 is SQIVND in the germline V gene (reference sequence). V lost 6 bases to trimming and J lost 8 bases; unmatched junction nucleotides: 17. CDR3 length: 16 amino acids. In DNA form, the CDR3 reads TGTGCCAGTAGAGAGACAACCGGGACTATACAAGGTACGCAGTATTTT. As protein: CASRETTGTIQGTQYF.

This clone was counted between two and nine times. V and J are TRBV7-9 and TRBJ1-1; no clear D gene. V was pared by 1 base and J by 2 bases, with 8 bases between. The CDR3 runs to 14 residues. Germline CDR1 and CDR2: SEHNR and FQNEAQ (reference sequence). In DNA form, the CDR3 reads TGTGCCAGCAGCTTAGTCGGAGTAAACACTGAAGCTTTCTTT. The encoded protein is CASSLVGVNTEAFF.